This TCR beta chain came from a study of cytomegalovirus exposure and HLA in healthy donors. Looked up from germline, CDR1 is MGHRA and CDR2 is YSYEKL. This CDR3 comprises 16 residues. J lost 2 bases, V lost 1 base, and 6 bases had no gene match. PCR was performed using 60 Vbeta and 13 Jbeta primers. TCRdb's table, derived via immunoSEQ multiplex PCR, lists solely in-frame clones and lacks some. The top ten hold more than 10% of the sample, which has about 40,000 clones, over 55% seen once. Only a few counts were recorded for this clone. The TCR comes from a man between 60 and 70 years old in good health and CMV-seropositive. The rearrangement uses TRBV4-1 and TRBJ2-5; 8 nucleotides match TRBD2. The sample taken for sequencing was PBMCs. DNA for the CDR3: TGCGCCAGCAGCCAAGGTCCAGCGGGAGCACAAGAGACCCAGTACTTC. Protein product: CASSQGPAGAQETQYF.